The rows below give T cell receptor beta chains drawn from one sample of a study of blood T cell repertoires in COVID-19. Libraries were prepared by immunoSEQ multiplex PCR; TCRdb keeps only in-frame clonotypes and omits some of them. The data contain over 50,000 clones, more than 80% of them singletons. Material: PBMCs or T cells enriched from blood (not recorded which). All receptors derive from a middle-aged woman with acute COVID-19. CDR3s include the opening cysteine and the closing phenylalanine or tryptophan. D genes are given only for firm matches. The listing skips clone size in some rows; elsewhere it reads once, few, many or a size class.

clone size: -; D gene: TRBD2; V gene: TRBV29-1; J gene: TRBJ2-5; CDR3 DNA: TGCAGCGTGACCACGGGGGGTTTCCAAGAGACCCAGTACTTC; CDR3 protein: CSVTTGGFQETQYF
clone size: -; D gene: -; V gene: TRBV11-3; J gene: TRBJ2-3; CDR3 DNA: TGTGCCAGCAGCTTTAGGAGGTGGGATACGCAGTATTTT; CDR3 protein: CASSFRRWDTQYF
clone size: once; D gene: TRBD1; V gene: TRBV10-3; J gene: TRBJ1-3; CDR3 DNA: TGTGCCATCAGTGAGGAGGTAGCAGGGGGTTTCTCTGGAAACACCATATATTTT; CDR3 protein: CAISEEVAGGFSGNTIYF
clone size: -; D gene: TRBD2; V gene: TRBV7-9; J gene: TRBJ2-1; CDR3 DNA: TGTGCCAGCAGGGGACTAGCGAATGAGCAGTTCTTC; CDR3 protein: CASRGLANEQFF
clone size: -; D gene: TRBD2; V gene: TRBV7-3; J gene: TRBJ2-1; CDR3 DNA: TGTGCCAGCAGCCCGGGACTAGCGGGGTACAATGAGCAGTTCTTC; CDR3 protein: CASSPGLAGYNEQFF
clone size: few; D gene: -; V gene: TRBV7-9; J gene: TRBJ1-2; CDR3 DNA: TGTGCCAGCAGCTTCGATATTAGGACAGCTTTCTATGGCTACACCTTC; CDR3 protein: CASSFDIRTAFYGYTF
clone size: -; D gene: TRBD1; V gene: TRBV14; J gene: TRBJ1-1; CDR3 DNA: TGTGCCAGCAGCCGAGACCCGGGACAGGGGGCCGCTTTCTTT; CDR3 protein: CASSRDPGQGAAFF
clone size: -; D gene: -; V gene: TRBV5-1; J gene: TRBJ2-2; CDR3 DNA: TGCGCCAGCAGCCCTATCGAGGCCACAGGGAACACCGGGGAGCTGTTTTTT; CDR3 protein: CASSPIEATGNTGELFF
clone size: -; D gene: TRBD2; V gene: TRBV24-1; J gene: TRBJ2-1; CDR3 DNA: TGTGCCACCAGTGACCGAGCTAGCGGTTTGAACAATGAGCAGTTCTTC; CDR3 protein: CATSDRASGLNNEQFF
clone size: -; D gene: -; V gene: TRBV29-1; J gene: TRBJ1-1; CDR3 DNA: TGCAGCGCATTGACAGTCTCCGGTAACACTGAAGCTTTCTTT; CDR3 protein: CSALTVSGNTEAFF
clone size: -; D gene: -; V gene: TRBV6-9; J gene: TRBJ2-1; CDR3 DNA: TGTGCCAGCAGTTCGGCGCGGAGCTCCTACAATGAGCAGTTCTTC; CDR3 protein: CASSSARSSYNEQFF
clone size: -; D gene: -; V gene: TRBV10-2; J gene: TRBJ2-3; CDR3 DNA: TGCGCCAGCATCGGGGCAGATACGCAGTATTTT; CDR3 protein: CASIGADTQYF
clone size: -; D gene: -; V gene: TRBV10-2; J gene: TRBJ2-3; CDR3 DNA: TGCGCCAGCAGTGGGTTAGCGGGCACAGATACGCAGTATTTT; CDR3 protein: CASSGLAGTDTQYF
clone size: -; D gene: TRBD1; V gene: TRBV3-1/TRBV3-2; J gene: TRBJ2-2; CDR3 DNA: TGTGCCAGCAGCCAAACGGACAGGGGGACCACCGGGGAGCTGTTTTTT; CDR3 protein: CASSQTDRGTTGELFF
clone size: medium-sized; D gene: -; V gene: TRBV11-2; J gene: TRBJ2-1; CDR3 DNA: TGTGCCAGCAGCCCCCGGGGGGAGCAGGGGGCGGGGGATGAGCAGTTCTTC; CDR3 protein: CASSPRGEQGAGDEQFF
clone size: -; D gene: TRBD1; V gene: TRBV9; J gene: TRBJ1-2; CDR3 DNA: TGTGCCAGCAGCGGTTTGGACAGGGGGCGTGTTAACTATGGCTACACCTTC; CDR3 protein: CASSGLDRGRVNYGYTF
clone size: few; D gene: -; V gene: TRBV3-1/TRBV3-2; J gene: TRBJ1-3; CDR3 DNA: TGTGCCAGCAGCCCCGCCGGGAGTGCGGCGTCTGGAAACACCATATATTTT; CDR3 protein: CASSPAGSAASGNTIYF